In its sample, the clone carrying this T cell receptor (beta chain) was seen a few times. What it recognizes is unknown. Germline V gene lookup returns CDR1 MGHDK and CDR2 SYGVNS. The V and J ends lost 4 bases and 11 bases respectively, with 14 bases between them. This CDR3 is 13 amino acids long. This entry belongs to a study of regulatory T cells in long-lasting Graves disease. Across the study: Newly diagnosed Graves' patients took antithyroid drugs under 3 months.

The time point denotes: newly diagnosed GD, antithyroid drugs for less than 3 months. Following extraction of RNA from PBMCs, that RNA was used to make the TCR library. Findings and limits, study-wide: Shared public clonotypes totalled approximately 3,000 in persistent patients, compared with around 930 in new patients. Persistent Graves' patients showed less TCR diversity than newly diagnosed ones.

Construction of TCR beta libraries relied on iRepertoire HTBI primers and on Arm-PCR targeting CDR3 regions. TCRdb used MiXCR to reprocess the multiplex PCR reads, holding one entry per CDR3 protein. This repertoire shows about 400,000 distinct CDR3 sequences, 15% to 18% found once; its top ten account for 20% to 25%. This receptor was identified in a female donor with Graves disease. This chain uses TRBV25-1 with TRBJ1-4, with a weak D call TRBD1 (5 bases). Material: peripheral blood mononuclear cells (PBMCs), obtained at new diagnosis, from a patient treated with antithyroid drugs. The CDR3 DNA reads TGTGCCAGCAGTGTTTATCGCGGGGGGAAACTGTTTTTT. Amino acid sequence: CASSVYRGGKLFF.